This passage covers 4 T cell receptor beta chains from one sample sequenced in a study of T-cell memory formation after mild COVID-19. One entry per CDR3 protein, called by TCRdb with MiXCR from the 5' RACE reads. The repertoire includes 150,000 to 200,000 distinct CDR3 sequences, roughly 23% of them detected once, and approximately 22% sits in the top ten. Sequencing input: PBMCs or a T cell subset sorted from them (not recorded which). Receptors were obtained from an adult woman who had mild COVID-19 (a few samples of this study predate the infection). Cell type and time point are not known.

This clonotype has just one count. The chain uses TRBV27 and TRBJ2-2; TRBD1 matches 7 bases. CDR1 and CDR2 from the germline V gene are MNHEY and SMNVEV (reference sequence). The CDR3 runs 15 residues. Unmatched junction bases numbered 10, after V lost 5 bases and J lost 7 bases. CDR3 bases: TGTGCCAGCAGTCTCTCGACAGGGTCGGTCGGGGAGCTGTTTTTT. Its protein is CASSLSTGSVGELFF.

V is TRBV5-6 and J is TRBJ2-2, with 7 bases lining up with TRBD2. With 6 bases clipped from V and 3 bases from J, the junction kept 5 bases outside the gene matches. This CDR3 spans 14 amino acids. Per germline, CDR1 SGHDT and CDR2 YYEEEE. The CDR3 DNA follows: TGTGCCAGCACCGTTACTAGCGACACCGGGGAGCTGTTTTTT. This encodes CASTVTSDTGELFF.

This clonotype was seen a handful of times. The chain uses TRBV4-3 and TRBJ2-2; 10 nucleotides line up with TRBD2. The CDR3 has 19 residues. With V trimmed by 1 base and J by 1 base, 9 bases remained unmatched. The germline V gene encodes CDR1 LGHNA and CDR2 YSLEER. This CDR3 reads CASSQGSLLAGENTGELFF. The CDR3 bases are TGCGCCAGCAGCCAAGGGTCTTTGCTAGCGGGAGAGAACACCGGGGAGCTGTTTTTT.

The V call is TRBV4-1, the J call TRBJ2-2; 7 bases agree with TRBD2. This CDR3 is 17 amino acids long. Losses at the gene ends were 0 bases for V and 1 base for J; bases not matched to a gene: 5. Germline V CDR1 and CDR2: MGHRA, YSYEKL. CDR3 nucleotides: TGCGCCAGCAGCCAAGATGAAACTAGCGAGAACACCGGGGAGCTGTTTTTT. It yields the protein CASSQDETSENTGELFF.